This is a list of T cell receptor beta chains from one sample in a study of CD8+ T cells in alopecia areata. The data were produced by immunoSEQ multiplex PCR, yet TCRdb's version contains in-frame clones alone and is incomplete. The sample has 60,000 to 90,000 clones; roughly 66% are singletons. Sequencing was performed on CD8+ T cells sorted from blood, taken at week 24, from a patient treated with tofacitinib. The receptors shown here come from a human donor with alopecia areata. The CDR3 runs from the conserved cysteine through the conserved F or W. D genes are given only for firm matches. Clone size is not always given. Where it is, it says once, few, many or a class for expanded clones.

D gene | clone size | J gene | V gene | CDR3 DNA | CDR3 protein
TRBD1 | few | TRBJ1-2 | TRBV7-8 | TGTGCCAGCAGCTCTACGACAGGGGGCGCGGATGGCTACACCTTC | CASSSTTGGADGYTF
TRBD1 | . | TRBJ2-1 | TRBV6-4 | TGTGCCAGCAGTAAAGGACAGGGAAGGACCTACAATGAGCAGTTCTTC | CASSKGQGRTYNEQFF
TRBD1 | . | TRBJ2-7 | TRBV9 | TGTGCCAGCAGCGTGGGACAGGCTACCTACGAGCAGTACTTC | CASSVGQATYEQYF
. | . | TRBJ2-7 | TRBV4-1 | TGCGCCAGCAGCCTACTCCCCCGACCACACGACTACGAGCAGTACTTC | CASSLLPRPHDYEQYF
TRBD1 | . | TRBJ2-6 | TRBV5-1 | TGCGCCAGCAGCAGGGGGACAGGGGGCCCTGGGGCCAACGTCCTGACTTTC | CASSRGTGGPGANVLTF
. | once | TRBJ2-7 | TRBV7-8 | TGTGCCAGCAGCTTCCGGACCACAGGGAGGGGCCCCTACGAGCAGTACTTC | CASSFRTTGRGPYEQYF
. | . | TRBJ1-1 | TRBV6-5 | TGTGCCAGCAGTTTGGCAGGGAAGAACACTGAAGCTTTCTTT | CASSLAGKNTEAFF
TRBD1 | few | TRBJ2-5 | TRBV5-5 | TGTGCCAGCAGCTGGGCCCCAGGGACAGGCTCGGGAGAGACCCAGTACTTC | CASSWAPGTGSGETQYF
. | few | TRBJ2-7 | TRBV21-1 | TGTGCCAGCAGCACGGACCGGATTTCCTACGAGCAGTACTTC | CASSTDRISYEQYF
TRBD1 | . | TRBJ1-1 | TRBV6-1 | TGTGCCAGCAGTGAAACCCCCGGACAGGGGCTTCTGAACACTGAAGCTTTCTTT | CASSETPGQGLLNTEAFF